This is a list of T cell receptor beta chains from one sample in a study of OX40 agonist ivuxolimab in advanced cancers. Sequenced by immunoSEQ multiplex PCR; TCRdb stores in-frame clones only, minus some. Of about 61,000 clones in the sample, just under 90% were seen once. The input for sequencing was CD4+ or CD8+ T cells sorted from blood, taken in a trial of the OX40 agonist ivuxolimab. All receptors derive from an adult with an advanced solid tumor such as melanoma, head and neck, liver or kidney cancer. CDR3s include the opening cysteine and the closing phenylalanine or tryptophan. The order of the fields is D gene, clone size, V gene, J gene, CDR3 protein, CDR3 DNA. A D gene is named only where the DNA matches it firmly. The size entry is marked missing in some rows and otherwise reads once, few, many or a size class.

d_gene: TRBD1
abundance: NA
v_gene: TRBV7-9
j_gene: TRBJ1-4
CDR3aa: CASSLVFGAGTGDNEKLFF
CDR3nt: TGTGCCAGCAGCTTAGTTTTTGGGGCAGGGACAGGAGATAATGAAAAACTGTTTTTT

d_gene: TRBD1
abundance: NA
v_gene: TRBV5-5
j_gene: TRBJ2-1
CDR3aa: CASSPWDSRNNEQFF
CDR3nt: TGTGCCAGCAGCCCTTGGGACAGCAGAAACAATGAGCAGTTCTTC

d_gene: NA
abundance: NA
v_gene: TRBV28
j_gene: TRBJ2-7
CDR3aa: CASRTSPYEQYF
CDR3nt: TGTGCCAGCAGGACAAGTCCCTACGAGCAGTACTTC

d_gene: NA
abundance: NA
v_gene: TRBV6-5
j_gene: TRBJ2-2
CDR3aa: CASSYQQPNTGELFF
CDR3nt: TGTGCCAGCAGTTACCAACAGCCGAACACCGGGGAGCTGTTTTTT

d_gene: NA
abundance: NA
v_gene: TRBV27
j_gene: TRBJ1-6
CDR3aa: CASSFSYSPLHF
CDR3nt: TGTGCCAGCAGTTTTTCATACTCACCCCTCCACTTT

d_gene: TRBD2
abundance: NA
v_gene: TRBV5-1
j_gene: TRBJ2-1
CDR3aa: CASSSGTSGGTQFF
CDR3nt: TGCGCCAGCAGCTCGGGGACTAGCGGTGGTACTCAGTTCTTC

d_gene: TRBD2
abundance: NA
v_gene: TRBV10-3
j_gene: TRBJ2-7
CDR3aa: CAISESSGRLHEQYF
CDR3nt: TGTGCCATCAGTGAGTCTAGCGGGAGGCTCCACGAGCAGTACTTC

d_gene: NA
abundance: NA
v_gene: TRBV4-3
j_gene: TRBJ2-3
CDR3aa: CASSQSGSTDTQYF
CDR3nt: TGCGCCAGCAGCCAATCCGGGAGCACAGATACGCAGTATTTT

d_gene: NA
abundance: NA
v_gene: TRBV7-9
j_gene: TRBJ2-5
CDR3aa: CASTNPQQETQYF
CDR3nt: TGTGCCAGCACCAACCCCCAACAAGAGACCCAGTACTTC

d_gene: NA
abundance: NA
v_gene: TRBV15
j_gene: TRBJ1-1
CDR3aa: CATSRDQGLPNTEAFF
CDR3nt: TGTGCCACCAGCAGAGATCAGGGCTTACCGAACACTGAAGCTTTCTTT

d_gene: TRBD1
abundance: NA
v_gene: TRBV12-5
j_gene: TRBJ2-2
CDR3aa: CASGLADRGFAGELFF
CDR3nt: TGTGCTAGTGGTTTGGCCGACAGGGGGTTTGCCGGGGAGCTGTTTTTT

d_gene: NA
abundance: NA
v_gene: TRBV30
j_gene: TRBJ1-5
CDR3aa: CAWSVQRSGGDSNQPQHF
CDR3nt: TGTGCCTGGAGTGTACAAAGAAGTGGAGGGGACAGCAATCAGCCCCAGCATTTT

d_gene: NA
abundance: NA
v_gene: TRBV28
j_gene: TRBJ1-2
CDR3aa: CASSPNFLGANYGYTF
CDR3nt: TGTGCCAGCAGTCCCAATTTTTTGGGGGCTAACTATGGCTACACCTTC

d_gene: TRBD1
abundance: NA
v_gene: TRBV2
j_gene: TRBJ2-7
CDR3aa: CASSEGVGTGKLDEQYF
CDR3nt: TGTGCCAGCAGTGAAGGGGTGGGGACAGGGAAATTGGACGAGCAGTACTTC

d_gene: NA
abundance: NA
v_gene: TRBV2
j_gene: TRBJ2-1
CDR3aa: CASKAGAGNEQFF
CDR3nt: TGTGCCAGCAAAGCGGGCGCTGGCAATGAGCAGTTCTTC

d_gene: NA
abundance: few
v_gene: TRBV30
j_gene: TRBJ1-3
CDR3aa: CAWSVREGRVNTIYF
CDR3nt: TGTGCCTGGAGTGTACGGGAGGGACGGGTTAACACCATATATTTT

d_gene: NA
abundance: NA
v_gene: TRBV11-2
j_gene: TRBJ2-5
CDR3aa: CASSSPRRDQETQYF
CDR3nt: TGTGCCAGCAGCTCCCCCAGGCGAGACCAAGAGACCCAGTACTTC

d_gene: NA
abundance: once
v_gene: TRBV4-1
j_gene: TRBJ1-2
CDR3aa: CASSQEVTGIGYGYTF
CDR3nt: TGCGCCAGCAGCCAAGAGGTAACAGGGATAGGCTATGGCTACACCTTC

d_gene: TRBD1
abundance: once
v_gene: TRBV11-2
j_gene: TRBJ2-1
CDR3aa: CASSPDRVPNEQFF
CDR3nt: TGTGCCAGCAGCCCGGACAGGGTACCCAATGAGCAGTTCTTC

d_gene: TRBD1
abundance: NA
v_gene: TRBV18
j_gene: TRBJ2-7
CDR3aa: CASSPLGQDAYEQYF
CDR3nt: TGTGCCAGCTCACCATTAGGACAGGACGCCTACGAGCAGTACTTC

d_gene: TRBD1
abundance: NA
v_gene: TRBV6-1
j_gene: TRBJ1-1
CDR3aa: CASSERGHKNTEAFF
CDR3nt: TGTGCCAGCAGTGAAAGGGGGCATAAGAACACTGAAGCTTTCTTT

d_gene: TRBD2
abundance: NA
v_gene: TRBV2
j_gene: TRBJ2-2
CDR3aa: CASTTGPRGTGELFF
CDR3nt: TGTGCCAGCACCACCGGGCCGCGGGGGACCGGGGAGCTGTTTTTT

d_gene: TRBD2
abundance: NA
v_gene: TRBV28
j_gene: TRBJ2-7
CDR3aa: CASSLDRAGGLLGEQYF
CDR3nt: TGTGCCAGCAGTTTAGATCGGGCGGGGGGACTCCTAGGCGAGCAGTACTTC

d_gene: NA
abundance: NA
v_gene: TRBV29-1
j_gene: TRBJ1-5
CDR3aa: CSAQDSSSNQPQHF
CDR3nt: TGCAGCGCCCAGGACTCTAGTAGCAATCAGCCCCAGCATTTT

d_gene: NA
abundance: NA
v_gene: TRBV7-9
j_gene: TRBJ2-7
CDR3aa: CASSLAVGGSVYEQYF
CDR3nt: TGTGCCAGCAGCTTAGCAGTTGGCGGTAGCGTCTACGAGCAGTACTTC

d_gene: NA
abundance: NA
v_gene: TRBV7-9
j_gene: TRBJ2-7
CDR3aa: CASSLAQLSYEQYF
CDR3nt: TGTGCCAGCAGCTTAGCGCAGTTATCCTACGAGCAGTACTTC

d_gene: TRBD1
abundance: NA
v_gene: TRBV6-1
j_gene: TRBJ1-2
CDR3aa: CASIDRTGNYGYTF
CDR3nt: TGTGCCAGCATTGACCGGACAGGCAACTATGGCTACACCTTC

d_gene: TRBD1
abundance: NA
v_gene: TRBV28
j_gene: TRBJ1-2
CDR3aa: CASSGRQGTDGYTF
CDR3nt: TGTGCCAGCAGTGGCCGACAGGGTACCGATGGCTACACCTTC

d_gene: NA
abundance: NA
v_gene: TRBV4-2
j_gene: TRBJ2-1
CDR3aa: CASSQEKLNNEQFF
CDR3nt: TGTGCCAGCAGCCAAGAGAAACTTAACAATGAGCAGTTCTTC

d_gene: TRBD1
abundance: once
v_gene: TRBV28
j_gene: TRBJ1-2
CDR3aa: CASSTGGPYGYTF
CDR3nt: TGTGCCAGCAGTACAGGGGGACCCTATGGCTACACCTTC

d_gene: TRBD1
abundance: NA
v_gene: TRBV19
j_gene: TRBJ2-5
CDR3aa: CASSRGQGETQYF
CDR3nt: TGTGCCAGTAGCCGGGGACAGGGGGAGACCCAGTACTTC